Each of the 15 T cell receptor beta chains below was sequenced from the same sample in a study of T cell responses to AZD1222 COVID-19 vaccine (dated by TCRdb to about 2021). Receptors were amplified or captured by the immunoSEQ multiplex PCR assay. This is the immuneACCESS table as TCRdb keeps it, with only in-frame sequences that have V and J called. A part of the clones is gone; compared with another copy, unresolved V genes explain less than half, and the rest is unexplained. The sample has some 98,000 clones on record, about 88% of them singletons. The top ten clones comprise 13% of the sample. The time point label on this specimen signifies: baseline before first vaccination. The sample was peripheral blood, taken on day 0 of AZD1222 vaccination. The receptors shown here come from an adult in good health.

This sequence joins TRBV3-1 (or the pseudogene TRBV3-2) and TRBJ1-2; 10 bases are a match to TRBD1. The CDR3 has 13 residues. The trim removed 6 bases at V and 7 bases at J, leaving 5 bases unmatched. CDR1 is LGHDT and CDR2 is YNNKEL in the germline V gene (reference sequence). The CDR3 nucleotides are TGTGCCAGCAGGCATGGACAGGGGGTTGGCTACACCTTC. This translates into CASRHGQGVGYTF.

The V call is TRBV6-2 or TRBV6-3, the J call TRBJ1-3; TRBD1 might be the D (6 bases). The V end lost 2 bases, the J end lost 0 bases, and 11 bases lay between the germline ends. The CDR3 has 16 amino acids. Germline CDR1 and CDR2: MNHEY and SVGEGT. The CDR3 region has the DNA TGTGCCAGCAGTTACGGACAGCTGACCTCTGGAAACACCATATATTTT. Translation: CASSYGQLTSGNTIYF.

The chain employs TRBV11-3 and TRBJ1-4, with D uncertain. The CDR3 is made up of 13 amino acids. Germline V CDR1 and CDR2: SGHNT, YENEEA. Trimming removed 4 bases from V and 7 bases from J, with 10 bases in between. CDR3 nucleotides: TGTGCCAGCAGCTCCTCACCCGGTGAAAAACTGTTTTTT. It specifies CASSSSPGEKLFF.

V usage is TRBV19 and J usage is TRBJ2-2, with 9 bases fitting TRBD2. CDR1 LNHDA and CDR2 SQIVND come from the germline V gene (reference sequence). The junction had 7 bases not matched to a gene; V was cut back by 4 bases and J by 4 bases. This CDR3 has 16 amino acids. As DNA, the CDR3 is TGTGCCAGTAGTACCCGAGGCGGGGGGGCCACCGGGGAGCTGTTTTTT. Its translation: CASSTRGGGATGELFF.

The genes are TRBV28 and TRBJ1-3; D not resolved. CDR1 and CDR2 (germline): MDHEN, SYDVKM. V lost 4 bases and J lost 4, with 8 bases in between. The CDR3 runs to 13 residues. CDR3 bases: TGTGCCAGCAGTTCCCGTCCGGGAAACACCATATATTTT. Translated: CASSSRPGNTIYF. Filled out from reference TRBV28 and TRBJ1-3, the complete variable domain reads DVKVTQSSRYLVKRTGEKVFLECVQDMDHENMFWYRQDPGLGLRLIYFSYDVKMKEKGDIPEGYSVSREKKERFSLILESASTNQTSMYLCASSSRPGNTIYFGEGSWLTVV.

This clone was counted once. The CDR3 DNA sequence: TGTGCCAGTAGTATCCGTATCCGGTACAATGAGCAGTTCTTC. It is translated as CASSIRIRYNEQFF. The chain joins TRBV19 to TRBJ2-1; D is uncertain. The CDR3 extends over 14 amino acids. The germline V gene encodes CDR1 LNHDA and CDR2 SQIVND (reference sequence). V was trimmed by 3 bases and J by 4 bases, leaving 10 bases between them.

The chain carries TRBV19 and TRBJ1-1; D ambiguous. Germline V gene data show CDR1 as LNHDA and CDR2 as SQIVND (reference sequence). This CDR3 has 13 amino acids. V lost 7 bases, J lost 4 bases, and 13 bases lay in between. The CDR3 reads CASNRERGTEAFF. The CDR3 DNA sequence: TGTGCCAGTAACCGGGAGCGAGGCACTGAAGCTTTCTTT. The full variable domain, with the rest looked up from reference TRBV19 and TRBJ1-1, is DGGITQSPKYLFRKEGQNVTLSCEQNLNHDAMYWYRQDPGQGLRLIYYSQIVNDFQKGDIAEGYSVSREKKESFPLTVTSAQKNPTAFYLCASNRERGTEAFFGQGTRLTVV.

The chain joins TRBV14 to TRBJ1-1; perhaps TRBD1 as D (6 bases). Looked up from germline, CDR1 is SGHDN and CDR2 is FVKESK. The CDR3 consists of 16 residues. V shed 2 bases and J shed 7 bases, with 20 bases lying between them. DNA for the CDR3: TGTGCCAGCAGCCAAAACCCGCAGGGAGGAGGGGGTGAAGCTTTCTTT. It specifies CASSQNPQGGGGEAFF.

The chain couples TRBV11-1 to TRBJ1-1, with D perhaps matching TRBD1 (5 bases). The V end lost 1 base, the J end lost 4 bases, and 10 bases lay between the germline ends. Germline V CDR1 and CDR2: SGHAT, FQDESV (reference sequence). The CDR3 sequence is 14 residues long. DNA of the CDR3: TGTGCCAGCAGCTTAGAGGGGCTTAGCACTGAAGCTTTCTTT. The encoded protein is CASSLEGLSTEAFF.

The chain joins TRBV19 to TRBJ1-5; D is uncertain. Between the trimmed V and J ends, which lost 8 bases and 3 bases, there was a span of 11 bases. Germline V CDR1 and CDR2: LNHDA, SQIVND (reference sequence). CDR3 length: 13 residues. CDR3 in amino acids: CASGVGYNQPQHF. As DNA, the CDR3 is TGTGCCAGTGGAGTCGGCTACAATCAGCCCCAGCATTTT. The entire variable domain, with the rest obtained from reference TRBV19 and TRBJ1-5, is as follows: DGGITQSPKYLFRKEGQNVTLSCEQNLNHDAMYWYRQDPGQGLRLIYYSQIVNDFQKGDIAEGYSVSREKKESFPLTVTSAQKNPTAFYLCASGVGYNQPQHFGDGTRLSIL.

V is TRBV5-8 and J is TRBJ1-5; TRBD1 is a possible D gene (5 bases). Germline CDR1 SGHTS, CDR2 YDEGEE. This CDR3 has 15 amino acids. The V gene lost 1 base and the J gene lost 7 bases, with 15 bases spanning the gap. CDR3 residues: CASSLWVPKGQPQHF. As DNA, the CDR3 is TGTGCCAGCAGCTTGTGGGTCCCCAAGGGGCAGCCCCAGCATTTT.

The genes are TRBV6-5 and TRBJ1-1; D remains unclear. The germline gives CDR1 MNHEY, CDR2 SVGAGI. V gave up 0 bases and J gave up 1 base, with 6 bases separating them. This CDR3 has 14 residues. The CDR3 region is CASSYSYRNTEAFF. CDR3 DNA sequence: TGTGCCAGCAGTTACTCGTATAGGAACACTGAAGCTTTCTTT.

V usage is TRBV20-1 and J usage is TRBJ1-6; TRBD1 matches at 7 bases. This CDR3 is 13 amino acids long. J was trimmed by 9 bases and V by 3 bases; bases with no gene match: 5. CDR1 is DFQATT and CDR2 is SNEGSKA in the germline V gene (reference sequence). In nucleotides, the CDR3 is TGCAGTGCTAGTTCAGGGGGTATTTCACCCCTCCACTTT. It encodes CSASSGGISPLHF.

The DNA for the CDR3 is TGTGCCAGCAGCGTAATACAGGGGATGGAAGCTTTCTTT. Encoded protein: CASSVIQGMEAFF. This chain uses TRBV5-5 with TRBJ1-1; TRBD1 agrees at 7 bases. Per the germline V gene, CDR1 is SGHKS and CDR2 is YYEKEE (reference sequence). V lost 4 bases and J lost 8; bases outside the gene matches: 8. CDR3 length: 13 amino acids. Complete variable domain (other parts from reference TRBV5-5 and TRBJ1-1): DAGVTQSPTHLIKTRGQQVTLRCSPISGHKSVSWYQQVLGQGPQFIFQYYEKEERGRGNFPDRFSARQFPNYSSELNVNALLLGDSALYLCASSVIQGMEAFFGQGTRLTVV.

The sample holds a few counts of this clone. This chain joins TRBV28 and TRBJ1-2; the D is unclear. CDR3 size: 14 residues. From germline, CDR1 is MDHEN and CDR2 SYDVKM. The V end was cut by 8 bases, the J end by 5 bases, with 18 bases between. This CDR3 reads CASAIRPGGYGYTF. CDR3 bases: TGTGCCAGCGCCATCCGGCCGGGAGGGTATGGCTACACCTTC.